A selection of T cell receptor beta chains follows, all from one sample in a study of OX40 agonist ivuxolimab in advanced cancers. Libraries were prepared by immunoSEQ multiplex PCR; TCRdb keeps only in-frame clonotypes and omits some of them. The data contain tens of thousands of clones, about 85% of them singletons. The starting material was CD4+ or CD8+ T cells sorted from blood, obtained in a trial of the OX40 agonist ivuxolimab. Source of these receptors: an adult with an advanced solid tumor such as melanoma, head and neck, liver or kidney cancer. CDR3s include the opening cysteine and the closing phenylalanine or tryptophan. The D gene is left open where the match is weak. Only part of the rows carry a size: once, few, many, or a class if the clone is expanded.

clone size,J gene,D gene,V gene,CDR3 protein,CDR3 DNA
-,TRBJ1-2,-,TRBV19,CATHRAGSSYGYTF,TGTGCCACACATCGGGCAGGTTCCAGCTATGGCTACACCTTC
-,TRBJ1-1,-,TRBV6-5,CASTSWGTEAFF,TGTGCCAGCACTTCTTGGGGTACTGAAGCTTTCTTT
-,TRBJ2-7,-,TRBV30,CAWSRTYEQYF,TGTGCCTGGAGTCGAACCTACGAGCAGTACTTC
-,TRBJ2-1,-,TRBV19,CASSIYLGFGDEQFF,TGTGCCAGTAGTATCTATTTGGGATTTGGGGATGAGCAGTTCTTC
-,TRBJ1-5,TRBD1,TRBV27,CASSVGTANSNQPQHF,TGTGCCAGCAGTGTTGGGACAGCGAATAGCAATCAGCCCCAGCATTTT
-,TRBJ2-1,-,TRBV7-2,CASSLRIYNEQFF,TGTGCCAGCAGCTTAAGGATCTACAATGAGCAGTTCTTC
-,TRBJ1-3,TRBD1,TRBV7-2,CASSSDRGPGNTIYF,TGTGCCAGCAGCTCGGACAGGGGGCCTGGAAACACCATATATTTT
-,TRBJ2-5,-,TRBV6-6,CASSYSAIGGETQYF,TGTGCCAGCAGTTACTCTGCTATCGGAGGGGAGACCCAGTACTTC
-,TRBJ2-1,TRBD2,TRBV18,CASSTGVAGVNEQFF,TGTGCCAGCTCCACCGGGGTAGCGGGAGTCAATGAGCAGTTCTTC
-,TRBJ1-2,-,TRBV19,CASSISPGDGYTF,TGTGCCAGTAGTATATCCCCAGGGGATGGCTACACCTTC
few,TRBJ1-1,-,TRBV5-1,CASSFGGPNTEAFF,TGCGCCAGCTCCTTTGGTGGTCCGAACACTGAAGCTTTCTTT
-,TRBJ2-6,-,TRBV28,CASFPAGPGANVLTF,TGTGCCAGCTTCCCGGCGGGCCCTGGGGCCAACGTCCTGACTTTC
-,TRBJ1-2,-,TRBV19,CASSAGAANYGYTF,TGTGCCAGTAGTGCCGGGGCAGCTAACTATGGCTACACCTTC
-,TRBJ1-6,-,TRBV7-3,CASSLEGKDSPLHF,TGTGCCAGCAGCTTAGAGGGAAAGGATTCACCCCTCCACTTT
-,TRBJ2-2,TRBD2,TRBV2,CASKGGRTGELFF,TGTGCCAGCAAGGGAGGGCGCACCGGGGAGCTGTTTTTT
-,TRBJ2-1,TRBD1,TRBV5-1,CASRNSGTGNINEQFF,TGCGCCAGCCGGAACTCCGGGACAGGGAACATCAATGAGCAGTTCTTC
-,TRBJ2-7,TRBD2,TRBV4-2,CASGVAGVDEQYF,TGTGCCAGCGGAGTAGCGGGAGTGGACGAGCAGTACTTC
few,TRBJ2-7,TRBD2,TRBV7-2,CASSFSGRAYEQYF,TGTGCCAGCAGCTTTAGCGGGAGGGCCTACGAGCAGTACTTC
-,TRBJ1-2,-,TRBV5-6,CASSLREGYTF,TGTGCCAGCAGCTTACGGGAAGGCTACACCTTC
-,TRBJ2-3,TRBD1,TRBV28,CASSAQGAFTDTQYF,TGTGCCAGCAGTGCCCAGGGGGCGTTCACAGATACGCAGTATTTT
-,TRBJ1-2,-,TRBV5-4,CASTQDLAHNYGYTF,TGTGCCAGCACCCAGGACCTAGCCCATAACTATGGCTACACCTTC
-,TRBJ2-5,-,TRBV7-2,CASSLVRSGGGTQYF,TGTGCCAGCAGCTTAGTCAGATCCGGGGGCGGGACCCAGTACTTC
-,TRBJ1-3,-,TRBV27,CASSSQGDRNTIYF,TGTGCCAGCAGTTCTCAAGGGGACCGAAACACCATATATTTT
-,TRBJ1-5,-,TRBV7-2,CASSPRTGNQPQHF,TGTGCCAGCAGCCCTCGGACAGGCAATCAGCCCCAGCATTTT
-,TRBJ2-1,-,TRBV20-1,CSAPGTNEQFF,TGCAGTGCTCCCGGGACGAATGAGCAGTTCTTC
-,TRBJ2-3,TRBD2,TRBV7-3,CASSLISGREDTQYF,TGTGCCAGCAGCTTAATTAGCGGGAGGGAAGATACGCAGTATTTT
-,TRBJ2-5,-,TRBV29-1,CSVEDKRVRETQYF,TGCAGCGTTGAAGATAAGAGGGTTCGAGAGACCCAGTACTTC
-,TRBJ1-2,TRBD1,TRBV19,CASSMRTGLNGYTF,TGTGCCAGTAGTATGAGGACAGGGTTGAATGGCTACACCTTC
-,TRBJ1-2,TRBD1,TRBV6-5,CASTLGQVYGYTF,TGTGCCAGCACCCTGGGACAGGTTTATGGCTACACCTTC
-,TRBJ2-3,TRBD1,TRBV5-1,CASSIGTGGGTDTQYF,TGCGCCAGCAGCATCGGGACAGGGGGAGGCACAGATACGCAGTATTTT
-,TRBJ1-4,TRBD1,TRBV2,CASGAGGANEKLFF,TGTGCCAGCGGGGCAGGGGGCGCGAATGAAAAACTGTTTTTT
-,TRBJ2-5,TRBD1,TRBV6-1,CASTEMDRIGTQYF,TGTGCCAGCACCGAAATGGACAGGATAGGGACCCAGTACTTC
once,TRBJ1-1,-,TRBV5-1,CASSLQGRNTEAFF,TGCGCCAGCAGTCTGCAGGGACGGAACACTGAAGCTTTCTTT
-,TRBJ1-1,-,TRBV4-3,CASSQDPNGALNTEAFF,TGCGCCAGCAGCCAAGATCCGAATGGAGCTTTGAACACTGAAGCTTTCTTT
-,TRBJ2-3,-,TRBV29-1,CSVRNSGTDTQYF,TGCAGCGTAAGAAACTCCGGCACAGATACGCAGTATTTT
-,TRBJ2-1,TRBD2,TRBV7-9,CASSLVKGGRAIYEQFF,TGTGCCAGCAGCTTAGTCAAAGGAGGGAGGGCCATCTATGAGCAGTTCTTC
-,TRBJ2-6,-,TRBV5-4,CASSSPPGHSGANVLTF,TGTGCCAGCAGCTCGCCCCCAGGCCACTCTGGGGCCAACGTCCTGACTTTC
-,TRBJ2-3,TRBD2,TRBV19,CASSAITAGVGTDTQYF,TGTGCCAGTAGTGCCATCACAGCGGGAGTTGGCACAGATACGCAGTATTTT
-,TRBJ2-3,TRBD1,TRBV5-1,CASSLGDRWDTQYF,TGCGCCAGCAGCTTGGGGGACAGATGGGATACGCAGTATTTT
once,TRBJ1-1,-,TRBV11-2,CASSSNPGGEAFF,TGTGCCAGCAGCTCCAATCCCGGGGGTGAAGCTTTCTTT
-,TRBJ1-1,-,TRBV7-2,CASSPGTANTEAFF,TGTGCCAGCAGCCCCGGGACGGCGAACACTGAAGCTTTCTTT
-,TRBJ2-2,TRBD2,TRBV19,CASSRGTINGELFF,TGTGCCAGTAGTAGGGGGACTATCAACGGGGAGCTGTTTTTT
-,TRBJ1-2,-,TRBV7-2,CASSLSTLQGGYTF,TGTGCCAGCAGCTTGAGTACCCTACAAGGGGGCTACACCTTC
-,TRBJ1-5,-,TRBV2,CASSAPGYSNQPQHF,TGTGCCAGCAGTGCCCCAGGGTATAGCAATCAGCCCCAGCATTTT
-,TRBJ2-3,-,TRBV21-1,CASSKGVTADTQYF,TGTGCCAGCAGCAAAGGTGTGACAGCAGATACGCAGTATTTT
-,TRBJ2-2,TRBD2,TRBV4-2,CASSQTLAGVAGELFF,TGTGCCAGCAGCCAGACACTAGCGGGAGTTGCCGGGGAGCTGTTTTTT
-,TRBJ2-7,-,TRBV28,CASSLSGHGTVYEQYF,TGTGCCAGCAGTTTATCGGGACATGGGACGGTCTACGAGCAGTACTTC
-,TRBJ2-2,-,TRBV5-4,CASSLEVANTGELFF,TGTGCCAGCAGCTTGGAGGTGGCGAACACCGGGGAGCTGTTTTTT
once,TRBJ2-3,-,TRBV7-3,CASSLGRTTDTQYF,TGTGCCAGCAGCTTGGGACGGACCACAGATACGCAGTATTTT
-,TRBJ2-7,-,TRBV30,CAWSVVVSYRSSYEQYF,TGTGCCTGGAGTGTAGTGGTGAGCTACCGATCCTCCTACGAGCAGTACTTC
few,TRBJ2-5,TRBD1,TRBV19,CASSGTGGSETQYF,TGTGCCAGTAGTGGGACAGGGGGCTCAGAGACCCAGTACTTC
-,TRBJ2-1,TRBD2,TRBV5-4,CASRVAGGSYNEQFF,TGTGCCAGCAGGGTAGCGGGAGGGTCCTACAATGAGCAGTTCTTC
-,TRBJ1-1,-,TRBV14,CASSLTGGDTEAFF,TGTGCCAGCAGCCTTACCGGGGGCGACACTGAAGCTTTCTTT
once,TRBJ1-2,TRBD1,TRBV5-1,CASTRTGALFGYTF,TGCGCCAGCACCCGGACAGGGGCTCTTTTTGGCTACACCTTC
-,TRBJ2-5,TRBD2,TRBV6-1,CASTLQLAGGETQYF,TGTGCCAGCACCCTCCAACTAGCGGGAGGTGAGACCCAGTACTTC
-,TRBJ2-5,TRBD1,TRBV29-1,CSVGKWGTVAPGQETQYF,TGCAGCGTTGGGAAATGGGGGACAGTAGCGCCAGGCCAAGAGACCCAGTACTTC
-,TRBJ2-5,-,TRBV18,CASSPPDQETQYF,TGTGCCAGCTCACCACCGGACCAAGAGACCCAGTACTTC
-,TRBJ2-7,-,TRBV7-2,CASSFWGYEQYF,TGTGCCAGCAGCTTCTGGGGCTACGAGCAGTACTTC
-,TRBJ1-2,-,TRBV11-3,CASSSAGAGRDYGYTF,TGTGCCAGCAGCTCGGCCGGTGCAGGCAGGGACTATGGCTACACCTTC
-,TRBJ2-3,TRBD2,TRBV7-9,CASSLGSGSSSDTQYF,TGTGCCAGCAGCTTGGGTAGCGGGAGTTCCTCAGATACGCAGTATTTT